A single sample is the source of the 4 T cell receptor beta chains below, sequenced in a study of human T cells and chemical hapten exposure. Indicated time point: pre-sensitization, week 0. Treatment of the sample: therapeutic diphenylcyclopropenone sensitization with weekly scalp DPC. MiXCR, run by TCRdb on the RACE reads, gives a single entry per CDR3 protein. The sample yields 60,000 to 70,000 distinct CDR3 sequences, about a tenth seen once. Sequences were derived from whole blood, sampled in connection with sensitization to the hapten diphenylcyclopropenone (DPC). These TCRs come from a woman aged 50 to 60 with alopecia areata. Some clones in this sample may be carry-over from other donors' samples.

This clonotype was seen at least ten times. This sequence joins TRBV7-9 and TRBJ1-6, with TRBD1 matching 8 bases. Germline lookup yields CDR1 SEHNR and CDR2 FQNEAQ (reference sequence). V lost 5 bases and J lost 10; bases outside the gene matches: 13. This CDR3 comprises 16 residues. CDR3 nucleotides: TGTGCCAGCAGCCCACCGTCCACAGGGGGTGGATCACCCCTCCACTTT. This encodes CASSPPSTGGGSPLHF.

By share, this clonotype counts as medium-sized. DNA of the CDR3: TGTGCCAGCAGCCCCCGGGGGTATGAGTATGAAGCTTTCTTT. This encodes CASSPRGYEYEAFF. This chain connects TRBV3-1 to TRBJ1-1; a weak D match, TRBD1 (5 bases). Germline V gene lookup returns CDR1 LGHDT and CDR2 YNNKEL (reference sequence). The CDR3 extends over 14 amino acids. V dropped 4 bases and J dropped 7 bases, with 16 bases sitting between them.

This clonotype was counted between two and nine times. CDR3 in amino acids: CASSSGRGYGYTF. DNA of the CDR3: TGTGCCAGCAGTTCCGGCCGGGGATATGGCTACACCTTC. This chain joins TRBV7-2 and TRBJ1-2; D remains unclear. V lost 6 bases and J lost 5, with 13 bases in between. The CDR3 is 13 residues long. Germline loops: CDR1 SGHTA, CDR2 FQGNSA.

This clonotype has only a few counts. V and J are TRBV18 and TRBJ2-3, with TRBD2 matching 9 bases. CDR3 length: 16 residues. The trim removed 3 bases at V and 2 bases at J, leaving 6 bases unmatched. The germline CDR1 and CDR2 sequences are KGHSH and LQKENI. CDR3 in DNA: TGTGCCAGCTCACCTCTTAGCGGGGGATCCACAGATACGCAGTATTTT. Its translation is CASSPLSGGSTDTQYF.